This T cell receptor (beta chain) derives from a study of blood T cell repertoires in COVID-19. Study summary: The United States, Italy and Spain supplied acute and convalescent COVID-19 samples. T cells, B-cell-depleted T cells, or PBMCs supplied cDNA or gDNA.

In the source study's methods: Researchers report that nucleated cell counts were estimated from reference gene primer amplification. The assay was immunoSEQ multiplex PCR, and TCRdb's table has in-frame clones only and misses some. V, J and clone size reflect that table, while D and trimming were determined from the DNA. This table has some 80,000 clones, 80% to 90% appearing once. Patients in Seattle were enrolled during active infection, then followed longitudinally. The clonotype was recovered from a man between 60 and 75 years old with COVID-19, enrolled during active disease. The specimen sequenced was peripheral blood.

CDR3 coding DNA: TGTGCCAGCAGCCAAGGACGACAGGGAAGTGCAACTAATGAAAAACTGTTTTTT. Encoded protein: CASSQGRQGSATNEKLFF. The chain has TRBV3-1 (or the pseudogene TRBV3-2) and TRBJ1-4; 7 bases are a match to TRBD1. CDR1 is LGHDT, CDR2 YNNKEL, per germline (reference sequence). The CDR3 length is 18 residues. V lost 1 base to trimming and J lost 0 bases; unmatched junction nucleotides: 8.